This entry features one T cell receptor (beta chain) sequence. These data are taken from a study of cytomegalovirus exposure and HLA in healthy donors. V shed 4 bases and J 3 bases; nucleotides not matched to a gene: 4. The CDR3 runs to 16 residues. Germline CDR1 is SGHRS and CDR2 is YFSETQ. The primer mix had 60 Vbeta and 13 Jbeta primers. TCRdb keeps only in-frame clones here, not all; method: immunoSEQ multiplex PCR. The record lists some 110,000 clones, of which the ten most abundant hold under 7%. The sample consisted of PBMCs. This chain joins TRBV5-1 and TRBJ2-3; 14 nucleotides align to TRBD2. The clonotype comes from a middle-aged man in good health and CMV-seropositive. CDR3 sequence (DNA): TGCGCCAGCAGCCAGGGACTAGCGGGAGAGACAGATACGCAGTATTTT. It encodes CASSQGLAGETDTQYF.